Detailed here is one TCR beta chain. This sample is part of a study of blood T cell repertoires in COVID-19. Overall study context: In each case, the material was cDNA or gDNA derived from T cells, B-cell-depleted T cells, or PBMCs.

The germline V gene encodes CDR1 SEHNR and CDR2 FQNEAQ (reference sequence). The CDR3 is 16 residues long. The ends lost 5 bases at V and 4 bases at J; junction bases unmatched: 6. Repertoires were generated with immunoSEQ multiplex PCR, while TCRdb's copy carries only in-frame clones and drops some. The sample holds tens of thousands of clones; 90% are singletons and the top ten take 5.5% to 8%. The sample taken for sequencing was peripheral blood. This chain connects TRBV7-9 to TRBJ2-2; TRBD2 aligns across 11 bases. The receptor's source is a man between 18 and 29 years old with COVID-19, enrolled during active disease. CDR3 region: CASSPLAGEGTGELFF. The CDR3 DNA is TGTGCCAGCAGCCCACTAGCGGGAGAGGGCACCGGGGAGCTGTTTTTT.